These 10 T cell receptor beta chains were all obtained from the same sample, sequenced in a study of blood T cell repertoires in COVID-19. Some clones are missing from TCRdb's copy, which holds only in-frame ones; the method was immunoSEQ multiplex PCR. The sample holds around 290,000 clones; approximately 90% are singletons and the top ten take 2%. Source material: PBMCs or T cells enriched from blood (not recorded which). The receptors shown here come from a woman in her sixties or seventies in a cohort exposed to, infected with or recovered from COVID-19 (not recorded which).

The rearrangement joins TRBV19 to TRBJ2-1; 7 bases map to TRBD1. V shed 4 bases, J shed 5 bases, and the junction held 5 bases outside the gene matches. The CDR3 extends over 14 amino acids. The germline V gene encodes CDR1 LNHDA and CDR2 SQIVND (reference sequence). CDR3 residues: CASSREGGHNEQFF. In DNA, the CDR3 is TGTGCCAGTAGTAGGGAAGGGGGCCACAATGAGCAGTTCTTC.

This rearrangement joins TRBV11-2 to TRBJ1-6, with D possibly TRBD1 on 6 matching bases. CDR3 length: 17 residues. The V gene lost 2 bases and the J gene lost 9 bases, with 20 bases spanning the gap. Germline-derived CDR1 and CDR2 are SGHAT and FQNNGV. CDR3 sequence (DNA): TGTGCCAGCAGCTTATTTCAGGGCAGGGGAAAAGCTTCACCCCTCCACTTT. Its protein is CASSLFQGRGKASPLHF.

The chain uses TRBV7-9 and TRBJ1-1; D is ambiguous. The length of the CDR3 is 11 residues. V dropped 10 bases and J dropped 7 bases, with 13 bases sitting between them. The germline gives CDR1 SEHNR, CDR2 FQNEAQ (reference sequence). In nucleotides, the CDR3 is TGTGCCACTAGGGAGCGGGGTGAAGCTTTCTTT. Encoded protein: CATRERGEAFF.

This chain joins TRBV5-4 and TRBJ2-7; 16 nucleotides agree with TRBD2. Looked up from germline, CDR1 is SGHNT and CDR2 is YYREEE (reference sequence). This CDR3 is built from 17 residues. Trimming removed 2 bases from V and 7 bases from J; junction bases left unmatched: 9. The CDR3 reads CASSLRLRGLAGGEQYF. The CDR3 bases are TGTGCCAGCAGCTTAAGGCTACGGGGACTAGCGGGAGGGGAGCAGTACTTC.

The V gene is TRBV30, the J gene TRBJ2-7, with D tentatively TRBD1 (5 bases). The V end lost 5 bases, the J end lost 0 bases, and 17 bases lay between the germline ends. Germline CDR1 and CDR2: GTSNPN and SVGIG (reference sequence). This CDR3 has 15 amino acids. The CDR3 sequence: CAWAPRQFLSYEQYF. The DNA of the CDR3 is TGTGCCTGGGCCCCCAGACAGTTCCTCTCCTACGAGCAGTACTTC. The variable domain in full, with the rest retrieved from reference TRBV30 and TRBJ2-7, is SQTIHQWPATLVQPVGSPLSLECTVEGTSNPNLYWYRQAAGRGLQLLFYSVGIGQISSEVPQNLSASRPQDRQFILSSKKLLLSDSGFYLCAWAPRQFLSYEQYFGPGTRLTVT.

This clone was recorded once. The genes are TRBV6-5 and TRBJ2-1, with 11 bases matching TRBD2. CDR3 size: 15 residues. Germline assignment: CDR1 MNHEY and CDR2 SVGAGI. The trim removed 4 bases at V and 6 bases at J, leaving 5 bases unmatched. CDR3 bases: TGTGCCAGCAGTTTCGGACTAGCGGGCCCCAATGAGCAGTTCTTC. Residues: CASSFGLAGPNEQFF.

This clone was detected only once. The rearrangement links TRBV6-5 to TRBJ1-5, with D unclear. Between the trimmed V and J ends, which lost 5 bases and 1 base, there was a span of 9 bases. The CDR3 covers 14 residues. Germline V gene lookup returns CDR1 MNHEY and CDR2 SVGAGI. The CDR3 nucleotides are TGTGCCAGCAGTACCACAGTCAGCAATCAGCCCCAGCATTTT. Its translation: CASSTTVSNQPQHF.

This chain joins TRBV30 and TRBJ2-1; no firm D call. V lost 1 base to trimming and J lost 6 bases, with 13 bases between them. The CDR3 loop spans 14 amino acids. Germline V lookup: CDR1 GTSNPN, CDR2 SVGIG (reference sequence). As DNA, the CDR3 is TGTGCCTGGAGTGGCCTGAAATCCGGCAATGAGCAGTTCTTC. Its protein product is CAWSGLKSGNEQFF.

This chain links TRBV25-1 with TRBJ2-3, with 13 bases lining up with TRBD2. Losses at the gene ends were 1 base for V and 0 bases for J; bases not matched to a gene: 4. Germline CDR1 MGHDK, CDR2 SYGVNS. The CDR3 is 18 residues long. The CDR3 DNA sequence: TGTGCCAGCAGTGAATGGGGGACTAGCGGGAAAAGCACAGATACGCAGTATTTT. Translating gives CASSEWGTSGKSTDTQYF.

This rearrangement joins TRBV19 to TRBJ1-5; 8 nucleotides match TRBD1. CDR3 length: 17 amino acids. The trim removed 2 bases at V and 7 bases at J, leaving 13 bases unmatched. Looked up from germline, CDR1 is LNHDA and CDR2 is SQIVND (reference sequence). The CDR3 nucleotides are TGTGCCAGTAGTATAACCCTAGCCTTAGGACAGGGCCAGCCCCAGCATTTT. It translates to CASSITLALGQGQPQHF.